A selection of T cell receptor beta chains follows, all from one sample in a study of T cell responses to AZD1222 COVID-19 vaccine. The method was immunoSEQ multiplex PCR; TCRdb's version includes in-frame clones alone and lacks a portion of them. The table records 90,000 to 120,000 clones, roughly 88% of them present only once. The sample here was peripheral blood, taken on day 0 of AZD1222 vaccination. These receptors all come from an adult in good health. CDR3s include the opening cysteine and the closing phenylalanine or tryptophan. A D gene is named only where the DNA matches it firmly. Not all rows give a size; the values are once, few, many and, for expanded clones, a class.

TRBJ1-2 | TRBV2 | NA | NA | TGTGCCAGCAGTGCTTACCGCTACTATGGCTACACCTTC | CASSAYRYYGYTF
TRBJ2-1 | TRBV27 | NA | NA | TGTGCCAGCAGTTTGTCGGTCCTCCCCTACAATGAGCAGTTCTTC | CASSLSVLPYNEQFF
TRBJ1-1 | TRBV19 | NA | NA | TGTGCCAGTAGTATCGGAAAGGCTGAAGCTTTCTTT | CASSIGKAEAFF
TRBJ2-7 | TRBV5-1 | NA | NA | TGCGCCAGCAGCTTGGCCATCTCGGGCAGGGGCTACGAGCAGTACTTC | CASSLAISGRGYEQYF
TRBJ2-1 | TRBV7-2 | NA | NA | TGTGCCAGCAGCCTCGACGGGGGCCTCAATGAGCAGTTCTTC | CASSLDGGLNEQFF
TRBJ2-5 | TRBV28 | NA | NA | TGTGCCAGCAGTCCCCCTCGGTTAGTGCGTGAGACCCAGTACTTC | CASSPPRLVRETQYF
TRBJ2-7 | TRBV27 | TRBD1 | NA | TGTGCCAGCAGTTTGGGGACAGGGTTGTTAAATGAGCAGTACTTC | CASSLGTGLLNEQYF
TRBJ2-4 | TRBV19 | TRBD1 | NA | TGTGCCAGTAGTGCCGGGACAGGGGGCGCCTGGAACATTCAGTACTTC | CASSAGTGGAWNIQYF
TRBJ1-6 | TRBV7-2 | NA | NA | TGTGCCAGCAGCTTACAATCGGGGGGTTATTCACCCCTCCACTTT | CASSLQSGGYSPLHF
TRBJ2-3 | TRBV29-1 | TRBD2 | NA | TGCAGCCTGGTAGCGGGGGAGGACACAGATACGCAGTATTTT | CSLVAGEDTDTQYF
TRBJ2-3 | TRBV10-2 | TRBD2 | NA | TGCGCCAGCACCCCGGGGGGGCGGACAGATACGCAGTATTTT | CASTPGGRTDTQYF
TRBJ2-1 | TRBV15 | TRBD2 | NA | TGTGCCACCAGCAGACAAGGACTAGCGGGAAACAATGAGCAGTTCTTC | CATSRQGLAGNNEQFF
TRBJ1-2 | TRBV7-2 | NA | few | TGTGCCAGCAGCCCCCCGGGGAAGAACTATGGCTACACCTTC | CASSPPGKNYGYTF
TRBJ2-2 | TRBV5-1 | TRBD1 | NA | TGCGCCAGCAGCTACTTAACAGGGGGCAACACCGGGGAGCTGTTTTTT | CASSYLTGGNTGELFF
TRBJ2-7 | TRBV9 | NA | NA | TGTGCCAGCAGCGAGGGCGGCGGTCAGGTACACGAGCAGTACTTC | CASSEGGGQVHEQYF
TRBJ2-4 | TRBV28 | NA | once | TGTGCCAGCAGTTCTAGCAGGGGGGGCAAAAACATTCAGTACTTC | CASSSSRGGKNIQYF
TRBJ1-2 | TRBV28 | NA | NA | TGTGCCAGCAGTTTTCCCACCCCCGGAAATGGCTACACCTTC | CASSFPTPGNGYTF
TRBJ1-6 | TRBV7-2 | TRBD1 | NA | TGTGCCAGCAGCTCTCCCGGGGCCGGGCAGGGGGATTCACCCCTCCACTTT | CASSSPGAGQGDSPLHF
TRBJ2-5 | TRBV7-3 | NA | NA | TGTGCCAGCAGCTTACGTGGCAATCAAGAGACCCAGTACTTC | CASSLRGNQETQYF
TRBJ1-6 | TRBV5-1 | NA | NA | TGCGCCAGCAGCCAATCCCCACAGGGCTTCAATTCACCCCTCCACTTT | CASSQSPQGFNSPLHF
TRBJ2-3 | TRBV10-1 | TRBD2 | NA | TGCGCCAGCAGTGAGTCGTTGGCTAGCGGGAAGAAAGATACGCAGTATTTT | CASSESLASGKKDTQYF
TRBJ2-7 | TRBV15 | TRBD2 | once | TGTGCCACCAGCAGAGATCTACTAGCGGGGGCCTCCTACGAGCAGTACTTC | CATSRDLLAGASYEQYF
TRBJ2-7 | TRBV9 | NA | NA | TGTGCCAGCAGCTCTCATCCCCAGGGTTTGGGCTACGAGCAGTACTTC | CASSSHPQGLGYEQYF